A single T cell receptor beta chain is shown here with its context. What it recognizes is unknown. At the deep level, the assay was run. Splitting of each subset's genomic DNA was done evenly across several immunoSEQ plates. The repertoire was sequenced with immunoSEQ multiplex PCR; TCRdb's copy has only in-frame clones and lacks some. The table records fewer than 550,000 clones, about 75% of them present only once. The data originate from a study of shared clonotypes between healthy human individuals. CDR1 MDHEN and CDR2 SYDVKM come from the germline V gene. The V segment lost 7 bases and the J segment 10 bases; nucleotides outside the gene matches: 13. The CDR3 sequence is 15 residues long. The study drew its donors from healthy HIV-negative adults without recent acute infections or vaccinations. Study-wide points: Expectations were that clonotype sharing among donors would be affected by sequencing depth.

The V gene is TRBV28, the J gene TRBJ2-1; 10 nucleotides match TRBD2. Sequences were obtained from PBMCs. The origin of this receptor is a woman aged 40 to 50 in good health. Some clones in this sample may be carry-over from other donors' samples. The CDR3 spells CASTTDLAGAREQFF. The CDR3 DNA reads TGTGCCAGCACCACGGACCTAGCGGGAGCGCGAGAGCAGTTCTTC.